This T cell receptor beta chain was sequenced for a study of CD8 T cells in ankylosing spondylitis. Points from the study as a whole: A TCR beta motif of 7 or 8 highly homologous variants appeared characteristic of ankylosing spondylitis blood. CD8+ disease-linked clones were present at relatively low frequencies in blood. Matched synovial fluid from ankylosing spondylitis patients was reported to be enriched for disease-linked clones.

Via MiXCR, TCRdb re-called the 5' RACE reads, giving one row per CDR3 protein. Counted here are 400,000 or so distinct CDR3 sequences, approximately 26% occurring once; the ten biggest clones make up roughly 0.9%. With regard to this clonotype: The antigen is not known.

CDR3 length: 14 residues. V dropped 6 bases and J dropped 6 bases, with 15 bases sitting between them. CDR1 is MGHDK and CDR2 is SYGVNS in the germline V gene. This receptor was obtained from a male donor with ankylosing spondylitis. Material: blood, either unsorted or a sorted T cell fraction (not recorded which). J is TRBJ2-1 and V is TRBV25-1, with unresolved D. This CDR3 is CASRHSISGNEQFF. In nucleotides, the CDR3 is TGTGCCAGCAGGCACAGTATTAGTGGCAATGAGCAGTTCTTC.